The clone carrying this T cell receptor (beta chain) is medium-sized by share. The target antigen is unknown. This record comes from a study of T cell repertoires in aging, cancer and after chemotherapy. The wider study: Six age groups, ranging from 30 or younger to 70 or older, included the donors.

Study-wide results and caveats: Across the chemotherapy interval, each cancer cohort showed higher median generation probability, suggesting thymic rebound. In healthy donors, age-related TCR diversity loss mainly reflected lost richness. Untreated cancer patients had significantly lower blood TCR diversity than age-matched healthy donors.

Germline V gene lookup returns CDR1 MNHEY and CDR2 SMNVEV (reference sequence). Unmatched junction bases numbered 15, after V lost 10 bases and J lost 2 bases. This CDR3 is 17 amino acids long. Peripheral blood genomic DNA, not sorted cells or RNA, was the template. TRB rearrangements spanning V, D and J were amplified using mixed TRB-A/B primers. MiXCR was run by TCRdb on the multiplex PCR reads, yielding one entry per CDR3 protein. Counted here are under 4,000 distinct CDR3 sequences, 20% to 25% occurring once; the ten biggest clones make up approximately 19%. The V and J genes are TRBV27 and TRBJ2-2; TRBD1 matches at 8 bases. The receptor was isolated from a human donor with a blood cancer. Sequencing was performed on blood. In DNA form, the CDR3 reads TGTGCCACCCGACAGGGGTTAATATCCCGTAACACCGGGGAGCTGTTTTTT. It encodes CATRQGLISRNTGELFF.